This T cell receptor beta chain appears in the sequencing data of a study of monozygotic twins with inflammatory bowel disease. TCRdb re-called the 5' RACE reads and shows each CDR3 protein once, DNA omitted. Its table lists around 150,000 distinct CDR3 sequences. The germline V gene encodes CDR1 KGHSH and CDR2 LQKENI. This CDR3 comprises 16 residues. What was sequenced was blood. The sequence was collected from a human donor with ulcerative colitis or Crohn's disease, or a healthy co-twin of an affected twin (not recorded which). The V call is TRBV18, the J call TRBJ2-3; with no DNA, the TCRdb D assignment of TRBD1 cannot be verified. The CDR3 region is CASSPQTGLSTDTQYF.